This T cell receptor (beta chain) was recovered during a study of blood T cell repertoires in COVID-19. V was trimmed by 4 bases and J by 7 bases, leaving 12 bases between them. This CDR3 is built from 13 residues. Germline lookup yields CDR1 SGHTS and CDR2 YDEGEE. Only in-frame clones appear in the TCRdb table, and some are missing; sequencing was by immunoSEQ multiplex PCR. The sample carries about 370,000 clones, roughly nine tenths recorded once. Two negative PCRs, clearance, or symptom resolution had been documented for recovered Cohort 3 donors. Material for sequencing was PBMCs or T cells enriched from blood (not recorded which). The sequence came from a man between 18 and 35 years old who had recovered from COVID-19. The rearrangement joins TRBV5-8 to TRBJ1-3; D is unresolved. CDR3 nucleotides: TGTGCCAGCAGCAAGGGAGTGAGGAACACCATATATTTT. Translation: CASSKGVRNTIYF.